This T cell receptor beta chain emerged from a study of glioma-infiltrating T cells after dendritic cell vaccination. Overall study context: Dendritic cell vaccination trial patients had either newly diagnosed or recurrent glioblastoma. At biweekly intervals, patients got three intradermal dendritic cell vaccine injections.

Amplification used 60 V beta primers and 13 J beta primers. Here immunoSEQ multiplex PCR was the method, and the copy in TCRdb shows in-frame clones only, minus some. The sample carries tens of thousands of clones, around 86% recorded once. The time point: after dendritic cell vaccination, including at tumor progression/relapse. No glioblastoma patient carried an isocitrate dehydrogenase mutation. The starting material was blood, obtained after dendritic cell vaccination. The receptor was isolated from a human donor with glioblastoma.

The chain's CDR3 is CASSPPTSGAYNEQFF. The CDR3 DNA sequence: TGTGCCAGCTCACCGCCTACTAGCGGCGCATACAATGAGCAGTTCTTC. This rearrangement joins TRBV18 to TRBJ2-1; 8 bases match TRBD2. Germline V lookup: CDR1 KGHSH, CDR2 LQKENI. The CDR3 is 16 residues long. With V trimmed by 3 bases and J by 4 bases, 8 bases remained unmatched.